The sequence of this TCR beta chain was determined in a study of blood T cells in healthy people across ages. Germline V CDR1 and CDR2: SNHLY, FYNNEI. CDR3 size: 11 residues. The authors ran a second PCR of roughly 6 to 11 cycles using a sample-barcoded 5' primer and a J-beta primer mix. Every sample produced at least 2.5 million CDR3-containing paired-end reads. TCRdb redid the calling of the 5' RACE reads with MiXCR, one entry per CDR3 protein. This table has more than 600,000 distinct CDR3 sequences, 20% to 25% appearing once. Worth noting for this clonotype: An end of the junction differs from the germline gene, which may be a read error.

This same sample was also part of a study on T cells of mothers and their children.

J is TRBJ2-5 and V is TRBV2; D is unresolved. This receptor was taken from a boy between 5 and 17 years old in good health. Sequenced material: blood. The CDR3 DNA reads as TGTGCCAGCAGCAAACGCCCATCTTTTCAGTTC. Translated, it gives CASSKRPSFQF.